The rows below give T cell receptor beta chains drawn from one sample of a study of cytomegalovirus exposure and HLA in healthy donors. Measured with immunoSEQ multiplex PCR; TCRdb has only the in-frame clones, and not every one. The top ten clones hold 9% of a sample with about 130,000 clones, 75% to 90% of them seen once. The sample taken for sequencing was PBMCs. The receptors originated from a woman aged 18-35 years in good health and CMV-seropositive. Each CDR3 is given with its conserved first and last residue. Fields, in order: J gene, D gene, V gene, clone size, CDR3 DNA, CDR3 protein. A D gene is named only where the DNA matches it firmly. Clone size is shown for a subset of rows, as once, few, many or a class of expanded clone.

>TRBJ2-3|TRBD1|TRBV5-1|-
TGCGCCAGCAGCTTGATCAGGGGGAGCACAGATACGCAGTATTTT
CASSLIRGSTDTQYF
>TRBJ1-2|-|TRBV7-8|-
TGTGCCAGCAGCTTAAAACTCATTACAGATGGGGGCTACACCTTC
CASSLKLITDGGYTF
>TRBJ1-6|-|TRBV29-1|-
TGCAGCGCCGGGGAGGGATATAATTCACCCCTCCACTTT
CSAGEGYNSPLHF
>TRBJ2-3|-|TRBV27|-
TGTGCCAGCAGTTTCAACACAGATACGCAGTATTTT
CASSFNTDTQYF
>TRBJ2-7|-|TRBV7-9|-
TGTGCCAGCAGCTTAGACCAGGTTAACTACGAGCAGTACTTC
CASSLDQVNYEQYF
>TRBJ1-3|-|TRBV18|-
TGTGCCAGCTCACGACCGTCGGGAGGGGGCTCTGGAAACACCATATATTTT
CASSRPSGGGSGNTIYF
>TRBJ2-3|-|TRBV27|once
TGTGCCAGCAGTGGTGCGGCCACAGATACGCAGTATTTT
CASSGAATDTQYF
>TRBJ1-5|-|TRBV11-2|-
TGTGCCAGCAGCTTATCCGCCAGCGATAATCAGCCCCAGCATTTT
CASSLSASDNQPQHF
>TRBJ1-2|TRBD1|TRBV10-3|-
TGTGCCATCAGTGGAGGGACAGAAAACTATGGCTACACCTTC
CAISGGTENYGYTF
>TRBJ2-5|-|TRBV27|-
TGTGCCAGCAGTTTATCGCAGGGGCTTAGGGAGACCCAGTACTTC
CASSLSQGLRETQYF
>TRBJ1-1|-|TRBV5-4|-
TGTGCCAGCAGCTTGGCTCCAGGGGTGAACACTGAAGCTTTCTTT
CASSLAPGVNTEAFF
>TRBJ1-6|-|TRBV20-1|-
TGCAGTTCTTCCGGGTCTGCCCTCCACTTT
CSSSGSALHF
>TRBJ1-5|-|TRBV19|-
TGTGCCAGTAGCACGGGACACGTCAATCAGCCCCAGCATTTT
CASSTGHVNQPQHF
>TRBJ2-7|-|TRBV25-1|-
TGTGCCAGCAGTGAACATTTGGAGCAGTACTTC
CASSEHLEQYF
>TRBJ2-7|TRBD1|TRBV19|once
TGTGCCAGTAGTATAACAGGGGGAGCGTACGAGCAGTACTTC
CASSITGGAYEQYF
>TRBJ2-7|TRBD1|TRBV7-9|-
TGTGCCAGCAGCTTAGAAGGGACAGGGAAGAGGGTCGAGCAGTACTTC
CASSLEGTGKRVEQYF